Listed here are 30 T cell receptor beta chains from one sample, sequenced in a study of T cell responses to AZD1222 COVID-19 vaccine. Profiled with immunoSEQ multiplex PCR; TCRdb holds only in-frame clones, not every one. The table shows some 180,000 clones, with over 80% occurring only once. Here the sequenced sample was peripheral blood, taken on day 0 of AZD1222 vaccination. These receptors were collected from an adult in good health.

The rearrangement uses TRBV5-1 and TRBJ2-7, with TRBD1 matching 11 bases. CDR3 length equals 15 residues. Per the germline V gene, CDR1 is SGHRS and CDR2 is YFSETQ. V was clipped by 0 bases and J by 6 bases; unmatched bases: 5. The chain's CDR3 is CASSLVGQGASEQYF. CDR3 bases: TGCGCCAGCAGCTTGGTTGGACAGGGGGCTTCCGAGCAGTACTTC.

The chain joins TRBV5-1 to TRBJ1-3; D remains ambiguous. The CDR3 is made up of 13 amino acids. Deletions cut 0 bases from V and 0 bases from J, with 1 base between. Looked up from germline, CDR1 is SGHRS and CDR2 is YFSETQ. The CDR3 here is CASSLGSGNTIYF. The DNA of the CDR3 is TGCGCCAGCAGCTTGGGCTCTGGAAACACCATATATTTT.

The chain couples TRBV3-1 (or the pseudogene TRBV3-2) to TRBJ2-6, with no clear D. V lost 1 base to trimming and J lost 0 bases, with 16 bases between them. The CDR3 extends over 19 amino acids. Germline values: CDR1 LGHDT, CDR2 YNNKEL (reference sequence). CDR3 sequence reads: CASSQASVPAYSGANVLTF. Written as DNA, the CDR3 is TGTGCCAGCAGCCAAGCTTCGGTCCCTGCCTACTCTGGGGCCAACGTCCTGACTTTC.

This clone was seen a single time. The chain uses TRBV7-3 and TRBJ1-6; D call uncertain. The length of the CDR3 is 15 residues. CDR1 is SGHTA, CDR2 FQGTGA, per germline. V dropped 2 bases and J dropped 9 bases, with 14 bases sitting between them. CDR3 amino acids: CASSLSTAIASPLHF. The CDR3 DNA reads TGTGCCAGCAGCTTATCTACAGCCATAGCTTCACCCCTCCACTTT.

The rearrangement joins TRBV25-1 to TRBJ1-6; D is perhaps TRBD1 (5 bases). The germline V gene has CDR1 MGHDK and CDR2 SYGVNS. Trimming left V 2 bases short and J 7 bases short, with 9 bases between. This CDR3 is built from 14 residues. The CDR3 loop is CASSEGTGNSPLHF. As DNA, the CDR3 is TGTGCCAGCAGTGAAGGGACGGGAAATTCACCCCTCCACTTT.

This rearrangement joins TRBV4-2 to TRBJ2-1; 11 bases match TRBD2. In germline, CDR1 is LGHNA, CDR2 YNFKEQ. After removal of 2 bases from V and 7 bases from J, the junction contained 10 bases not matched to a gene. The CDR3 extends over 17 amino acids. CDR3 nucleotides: TGTGCCAGCAGCCAAAACCTAGGACTAGCGGGCGAGAATGAGCAGTTCTTC. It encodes CASSQNLGLAGENEQFF.

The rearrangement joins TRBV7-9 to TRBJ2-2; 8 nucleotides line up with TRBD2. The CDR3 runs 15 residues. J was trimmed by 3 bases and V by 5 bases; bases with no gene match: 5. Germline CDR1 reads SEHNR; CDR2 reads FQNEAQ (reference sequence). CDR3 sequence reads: CASSPAGAYTGELFF. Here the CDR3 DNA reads TGTGCCAGCAGCCCAGCGGGGGCGTACACCGGGGAGCTGTTTTTT.

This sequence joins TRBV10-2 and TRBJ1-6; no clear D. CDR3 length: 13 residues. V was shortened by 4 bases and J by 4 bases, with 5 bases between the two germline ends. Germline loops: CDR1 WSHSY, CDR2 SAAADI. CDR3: CASSVGYNSPLHF. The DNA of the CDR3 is TGCGCCAGCAGTGTGGGGTATAATTCACCCCTCCACTTT.

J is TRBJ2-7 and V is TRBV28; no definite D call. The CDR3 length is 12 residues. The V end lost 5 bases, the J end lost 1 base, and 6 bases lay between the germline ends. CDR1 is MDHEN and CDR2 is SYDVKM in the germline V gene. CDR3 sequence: CASSAPSYEQYF. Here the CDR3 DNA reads TGTGCCAGCAGTGCTCCTTCCTACGAGCAGTACTTC.

The DNA for the CDR3 is TGTGCCATCAGTGGGGCAGGGGCTTCACCCCTCCACTTT. Translation: CAISGAGASPLHF. The chain joins TRBV10-3 to TRBJ1-6; possible D gene TRBD1, 6 bases. Trimming shortened V by 4 bases and J by 9 bases, and 10 bases separated the two germline ends. The length of the CDR3 is 13 residues. The V gene's germline CDR1 is ENHRY and CDR2 SYGVKD.

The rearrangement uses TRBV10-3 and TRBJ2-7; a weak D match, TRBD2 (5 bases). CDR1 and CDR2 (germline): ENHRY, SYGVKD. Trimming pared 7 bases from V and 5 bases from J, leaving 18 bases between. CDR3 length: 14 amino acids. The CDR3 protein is CAITRRAGVHEQYF. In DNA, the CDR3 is TGTGCCATCACTAGGCGGGCTGGGGTCCACGAGCAGTACTTC.

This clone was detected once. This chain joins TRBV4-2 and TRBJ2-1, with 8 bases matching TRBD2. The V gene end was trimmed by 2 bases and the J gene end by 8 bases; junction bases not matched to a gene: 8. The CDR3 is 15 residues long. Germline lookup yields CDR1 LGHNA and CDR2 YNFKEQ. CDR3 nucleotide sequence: TGTGCCAGCAGCCAATCAGTCGGGGGGGATGATGAGCAGTTCTTC. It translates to CASSQSVGGDDEQFF.

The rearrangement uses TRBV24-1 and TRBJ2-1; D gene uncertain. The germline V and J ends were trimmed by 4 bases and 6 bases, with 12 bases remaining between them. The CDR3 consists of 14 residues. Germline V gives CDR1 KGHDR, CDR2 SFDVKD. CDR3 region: CATSDAVPLNEQFF. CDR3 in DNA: TGTGCCACCAGTGACGCAGTACCGCTCAATGAGCAGTTCTTC.

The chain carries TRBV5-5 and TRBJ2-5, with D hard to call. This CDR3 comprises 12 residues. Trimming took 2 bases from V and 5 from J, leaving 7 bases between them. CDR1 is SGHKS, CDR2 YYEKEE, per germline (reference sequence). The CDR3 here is CASSLSRETQYF. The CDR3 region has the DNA TGTGCCAGCAGCTTAAGTCGGGAGACCCAGTACTTC. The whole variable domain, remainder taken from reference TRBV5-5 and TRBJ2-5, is DAGVTQSPTHLIKTRGQQVTLRCSPISGHKSVSWYQQVLGQGPQFIFQYYEKEERGRGNFPDRFSARQFPNYSSELNVNALLLGDSALYLCASSLSRETQYFGPGTRLLVL.

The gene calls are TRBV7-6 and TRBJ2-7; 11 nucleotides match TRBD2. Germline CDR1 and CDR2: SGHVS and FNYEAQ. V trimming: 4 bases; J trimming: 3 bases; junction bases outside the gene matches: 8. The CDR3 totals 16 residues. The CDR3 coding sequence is TGTGCCAGCAGCTCTCGATCGACTAGCGGGAACTACGAGCAGTACTTC. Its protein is CASSSRSTSGNYEQYF.

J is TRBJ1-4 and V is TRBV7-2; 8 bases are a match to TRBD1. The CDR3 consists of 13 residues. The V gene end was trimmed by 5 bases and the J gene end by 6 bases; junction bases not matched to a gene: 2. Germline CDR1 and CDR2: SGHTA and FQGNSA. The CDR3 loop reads CASSLDRDEKLFF. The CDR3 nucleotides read TGTGCCAGCAGCCTGGACAGGGATGAAAAACTGTTTTTT.

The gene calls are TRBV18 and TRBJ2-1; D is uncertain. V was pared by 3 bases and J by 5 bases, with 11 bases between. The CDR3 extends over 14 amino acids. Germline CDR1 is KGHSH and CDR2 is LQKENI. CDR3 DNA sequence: TGTGCCAGCTCACCGACTTCCCGGGACAATGAGCAGTTCTTC. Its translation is CASSPTSRDNEQFF.

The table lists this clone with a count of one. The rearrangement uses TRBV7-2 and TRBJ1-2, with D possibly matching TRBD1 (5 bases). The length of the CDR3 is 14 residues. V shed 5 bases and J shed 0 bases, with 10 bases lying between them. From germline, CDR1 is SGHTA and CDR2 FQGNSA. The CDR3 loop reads CASSRDGANYGYTF. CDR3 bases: TGTGCCAGCAGCCGGGACGGAGCTAACTATGGCTACACCTTC.

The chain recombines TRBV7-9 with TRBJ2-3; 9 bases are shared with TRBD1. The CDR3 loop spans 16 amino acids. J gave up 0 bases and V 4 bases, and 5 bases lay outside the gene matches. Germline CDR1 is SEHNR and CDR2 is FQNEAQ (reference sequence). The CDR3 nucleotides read TGTGCCAGCAGCTCGATAGGACAGGGGAGCACAGATACGCAGTATTTT. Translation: CASSSIGQGSTDTQYF.

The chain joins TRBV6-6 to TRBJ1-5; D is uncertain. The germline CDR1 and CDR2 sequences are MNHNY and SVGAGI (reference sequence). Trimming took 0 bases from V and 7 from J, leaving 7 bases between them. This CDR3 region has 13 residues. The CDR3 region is CASSYSLRQPQHF. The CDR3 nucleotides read TGTGCCAGCAGTTACTCGCTGCGACAGCCCCAGCATTTT.

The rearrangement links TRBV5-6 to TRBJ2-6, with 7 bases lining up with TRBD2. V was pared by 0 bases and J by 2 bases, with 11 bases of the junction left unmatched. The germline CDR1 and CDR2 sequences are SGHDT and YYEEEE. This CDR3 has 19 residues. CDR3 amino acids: CASSLGTLADPTGANVLTF. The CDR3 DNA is TGTGCCAGCAGCTTGGGTACCCTAGCGGATCCTACTGGGGCCAACGTCCTGACTTTC.

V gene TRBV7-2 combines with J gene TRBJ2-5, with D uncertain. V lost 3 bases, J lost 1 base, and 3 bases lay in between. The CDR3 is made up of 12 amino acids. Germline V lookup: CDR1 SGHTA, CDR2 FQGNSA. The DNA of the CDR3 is TGTGCCAGCAGCTTGGGCCAAGAGACCCAGTACTTC. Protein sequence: CASSLGQETQYF.

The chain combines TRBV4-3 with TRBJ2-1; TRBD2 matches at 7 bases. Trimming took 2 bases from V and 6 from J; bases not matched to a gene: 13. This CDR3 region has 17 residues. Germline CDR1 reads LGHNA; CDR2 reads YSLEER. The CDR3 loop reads CASSQSGLAGATNEQFF. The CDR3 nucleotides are TGCGCCAGCAGCCAAAGCGGGCTTGCGGGAGCTACCAATGAGCAGTTCTTC.

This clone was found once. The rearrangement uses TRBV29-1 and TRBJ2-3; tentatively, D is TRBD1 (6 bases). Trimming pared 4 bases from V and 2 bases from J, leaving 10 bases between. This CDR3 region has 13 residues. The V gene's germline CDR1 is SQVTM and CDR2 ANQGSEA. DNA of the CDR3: TGCAGCGTTGGGGGGACATACACAGATACGCAGTATTTT. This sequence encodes CSVGGTYTDTQYF.

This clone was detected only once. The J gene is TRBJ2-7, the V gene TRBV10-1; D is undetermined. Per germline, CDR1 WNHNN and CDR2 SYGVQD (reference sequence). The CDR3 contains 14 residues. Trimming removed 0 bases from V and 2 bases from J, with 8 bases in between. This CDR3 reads CASSESGRTYEQYF. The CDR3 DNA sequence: TGCGCCAGCAGTGAGTCGGGCAGGACCTACGAGCAGTACTTC.

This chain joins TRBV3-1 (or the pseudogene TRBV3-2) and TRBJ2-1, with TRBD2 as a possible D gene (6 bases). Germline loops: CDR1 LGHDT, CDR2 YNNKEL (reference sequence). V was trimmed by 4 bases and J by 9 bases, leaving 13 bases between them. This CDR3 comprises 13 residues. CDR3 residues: CASSRGTLGEQFF. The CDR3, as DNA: TGTGCCAGCAGCCGAGGGACTCTGGGTGAGCAGTTCTTC.

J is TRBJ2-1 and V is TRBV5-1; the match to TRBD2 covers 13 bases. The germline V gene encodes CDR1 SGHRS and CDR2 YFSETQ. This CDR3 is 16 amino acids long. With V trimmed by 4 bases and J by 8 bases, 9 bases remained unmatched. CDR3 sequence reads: CASSPGLAGARDEQFF. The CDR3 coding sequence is TGCGCCAGCAGCCCCGGACTAGCGGGAGCGAGGGATGAGCAGTTCTTC. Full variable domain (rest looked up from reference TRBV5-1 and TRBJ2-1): KAGVTQTPRYLIKTRGQQVTLSCSPISGHRSVSWYQQTPGQGLQFLFEYFSETQRNKGNFPGRFSGRQFSNSRSEMNVSTLELGDSALYLCASSPGLAGARDEQFFGPGTRLTVL.

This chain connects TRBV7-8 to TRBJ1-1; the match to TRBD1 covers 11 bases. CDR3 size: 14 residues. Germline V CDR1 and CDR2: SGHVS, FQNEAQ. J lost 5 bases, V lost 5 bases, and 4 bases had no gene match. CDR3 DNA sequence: TGTGCCAGCAGCAAGGACAGGGGGCATACTGAAGCTTTCTTT. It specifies CASSKDRGHTEAFF.

For the CDR3, the DNA is TGTGCCAGCAGTTTTCTGAAGGACCCTCGGGCCGGTTTGGGCGAAGCTTTCTTT. It is translated as CASSFLKDPRAGLGEAFF. This chain uses TRBV28 with TRBJ1-1; no definite D call. V was cut by 3 bases and J by 8 bases, with 28 bases left in between. CDR3 size: 18 residues. Per the germline V gene, CDR1 is MDHEN and CDR2 is SYDVKM.

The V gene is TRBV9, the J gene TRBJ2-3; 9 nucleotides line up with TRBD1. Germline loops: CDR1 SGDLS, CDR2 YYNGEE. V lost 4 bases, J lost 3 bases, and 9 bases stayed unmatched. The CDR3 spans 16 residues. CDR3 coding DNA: TGTGCCAGCAGCCCCTCCAGAGGACAGGGGACAGATACGCAGTATTTT. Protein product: CASSPSRGQGTDTQYF.